This is a list of T cell receptor beta chains from one sample in a study of cytomegalovirus exposure and HLA in healthy donors. Method: immunoSEQ multiplex PCR; TCRdb's copy keeps in-frame clones and lacks some. Of around 130,000 clones listed, 6.5% to 9.5% were seen once; the top ten hold around 5.8%. Specimen: PBMCs. The receptors come from a woman between 35 and 50 years old in good health and CMV-seropositive. CDR3s include the opening cysteine and the closing phenylalanine or tryptophan. A D gene is named only where the DNA matches it firmly. Size tells how often a clone was seen (once, few, many) or the class of an expanded clone, and some rows leave it out.

abundance	j_gene	d_gene	v_gene	CDR3aa	CDR3nt
few	TRBJ1-1	TRBD1	TRBV2	CASTQGALEGRAFF	TGTGCCAGCACACAGGGGGCGCTTGAGGGACGAGCTTTCTTT
few	TRBJ1-3	TRBD1	TRBV30	CAWSLGTGDDTIYF	TGTGCCTGGAGTCTAGGGACAGGGGATGACACCATATATTTT
few	TRBJ2-3	TRBD1	TRBV5-1	CASSTGKTGTTDTQYF	TGCGCCAGCAGCACGGGTAAGACAGGGACCACAGATACGCAGTATTTT
.	TRBJ2-7	TRBD1	TRBV18	CASSPSTGTNEQYF	TGTGCCAGCTCACCCTCGACAGGGACCAACGAGCAGTACTTC
.	TRBJ1-2	.	TRBV6-5	CASSYSTQGPGYTF	TGTGCCAGCAGTTACTCGACTCAGGGCCCTGGCTACACCTTC
.	TRBJ2-2	TRBD2	TRBV6-1	CASSELAGRNTGELFF	TGTGCCAGCAGTGAACTAGCGGGGAGGAACACCGGGGAGCTGTTTTTT
few	TRBJ1-5	.	TRBV6-1	CASSESRDQPQHF	TGTGCCAGCAGTGAATCCCGCGATCAGCCCCAGCATTTT
.	TRBJ2-3	TRBD2	TRBV27	CASSFSGGAEDTQYF	TGTGCCAGCAGTTTCAGCGGGGGGGCCGAAGATACGCAGTATTTT
.	TRBJ2-1	.	TRBV7-9	CASSRRQDNEQFF	TGTGCCAGCAGCCGCAGACAGGACAATGAGCAGTTCTTC
.	TRBJ1-1	.	TRBV28	CASRSSTGRRMNTEAFF	TGTGCCAGCAGGTCTTCAACAGGGCGGAGAATGAACACTGAAGCTTTCTTT
.	TRBJ2-6	TRBD1	TRBV5-1	CASSSGTGAFVLTF	TGCGCCAGCAGCTCCGGGACAGGGGCCTTCGTCCTGACTTTC
few	TRBJ2-5	.	TRBV19	CASSTSGGPRETQYF	TGTGCCAGTAGTACCTCGGGGGGCCCCCGAGAGACCCAGTACTTC
.	TRBJ2-7	.	TRBV7-6	CASSPPGRYEQYF	TGTGCCAGCAGCCCCCCTGGCAGATACGAGCAGTACTTC
.	TRBJ2-2	TRBD1	TRBV18	CASSPRGNPNTGELFF	TGTGCCAGCTCACCCAGGGGGAACCCGAACACCGGGGAGCTGTTTTTT
.	TRBJ1-1	TRBD1	TRBV28	CASSRTGETEAFF	TGTGCCAGCAGCAGGACAGGGGAAACTGAAGCTTTCTTT
few	TRBJ2-1	.	TRBV9	CASSGAKSPLSEQFF	TGTGCCAGCAGCGGTGCTAAGTCCCCTTTAAGTGAGCAGTTCTTC
.	TRBJ2-2	.	TRBV5-4	CASSLGVGQELFF	TGTGCCAGCAGCTTGGGCGTGGGACAGGAGCTGTTTTTT
.	TRBJ2-7	TRBD1	TRBV7-6	CASSYGTGYYEQYF	TGTGCCAGCAGTTATGGGACAGGGTACTACGAGCAGTACTTC
.	TRBJ2-2	.	TRBV10-3	CAISGRGKGGELFF	TGTGCCATCAGTGGAAGGGGGAAGGGCGGGGAGCTGTTTTTT
.	TRBJ2-1	.	TRBV6-6	CASSYLQDEQFF	TGTGCCAGCAGTTACCTTCAGGATGAGCAGTTCTTC
.	TRBJ2-7	.	TRBV4-1	CASSQRYSLSYEQYF	TGCGCCAGCAGCCAAAGATATAGTCTTTCCTACGAGCAGTACTTC
.	TRBJ2-2	.	TRBV6-5	CASKTPGSDRELFF	TGTGCCAGCAAAACCCCAGGGTCTGACCGGGAGCTGTTTTTT
.	TRBJ1-1	.	TRBV6-5	CASSYTLRRWNTEAFF	TGTGCCAGCAGTTACACCCTGAGGAGATGGAACACTGAAGCTTTCTTT
few	TRBJ1-6	.	TRBV5-1	CASSLEGTSSYNSPLHF	TGCGCCAGCAGCTTGGAGGGGACTAGCTCCTATAATTCACCCCTCCACTTT
few	TRBJ1-1	TRBD1	TRBV7-2	CASSINPGQGTEAFF	TGTGCCAGCAGCATCAACCCCGGACAGGGAACTGAAGCTTTCTTT
few	TRBJ1-2	.	TRBV29-1	CSVPDTHYGYTF	TGCAGCGTTCCGGACACCCACTATGGCTACACCTTC
.	TRBJ2-7	TRBD1	TRBV18	CASSPVLGQGNLYEQYF	TGTGCCAGCTCACCCGTACTCGGACAGGGAAACCTCTACGAGCAGTACTTC
.	TRBJ2-1	.	TRBV5-1	CASSPTGGGLNNEQFF	TGCGCCAGCAGCCCGACGGGCGGGGGCCTGAACAATGAGCAGTTCTTC
few	TRBJ1-2	.	TRBV5-6	CASSTGDRPNYGYTF	TGTGCCAGCAGCACGGGGGACCGGCCTAACTATGGCTACACCTTC
few	TRBJ2-1	.	TRBV7-2	CASRMTGQRYNEQFF	TGTGCCAGCAGGATGACCGGACAGAGATACAATGAGCAGTTCTTC
.	TRBJ2-7	TRBD1	TRBV7-8	CASSLVWTGSNEQYF	TGTGCCAGCAGCTTAGTGTGGACAGGGTCGAATGAGCAGTACTTC
.	TRBJ1-2	.	TRBV25-1	CASSGRYGYTF	TGTGCCAGCAGTGGGAGATATGGCTACACCTTC
.	TRBJ2-5	.	TRBV5-1	CASSPVTVLQGETQYF	TGCGCCAGCAGCCCGGTGACAGTCCTCCAGGGGGAGACCCAGTACTTC
few	TRBJ2-5	.	TRBV29-1	CSAGEETQYF	TGCAGCGCCGGGGAGGAGACCCAGTACTTC
.	TRBJ2-2	.	TRBV7-2	CASSPRIGVGELFF	TGTGCCAGCAGCCCCCGCATAGGGGTCGGGGAGCTGTTTTTT
.	TRBJ2-2	TRBD1	TRBV6-5	CASSYDQGVTGELFF	TGTGCCAGCAGTTACGACCAGGGGGTCACCGGGGAGCTGTTTTTT
few	TRBJ2-7	.	TRBV18	CASSPNGAGSYEQYF	TGTGCCAGCTCACCAAATGGGGCTGGGTCCTACGAGCAGTACTTC
.	TRBJ1-1	.	TRBV27	CASSTPMGGLTEAFF	TGTGCCAGCAGCACCCCCATGGGGGGTCTCACTGAAGCTTTCTTT
few	TRBJ1-2	TRBD1	TRBV18	CASSPPSNRGRSNYGYTF	TGTGCCAGCTCACCACCTAGTAACAGGGGGCGCAGTAACTATGGCTACACCTTC
.	TRBJ2-6	.	TRBV6-6	CASSLGGAGANVLTF	TGTGCCAGCAGTCTCGGCGGGGCTGGGGCCAACGTCCTGACTTTC
.	TRBJ1-5	.	TRBV18	CASSPRAALDNQPQHF	TGTGCCAGCTCACCACGGGCAGCATTGGACAATCAGCCCCAGCATTTT
few	TRBJ2-5	.	TRBV5-1	CASSLQGPQETQYF	TGCGCCAGCAGCCTACAGGGACCTCAAGAGACCCAGTACTTC
.	TRBJ2-7	.	TRBV18	CASSPIHPGEPRYEQYF	TGTGCCAGCTCCCCCATCCACCCGGGGGAACCCCGCTACGAGCAGTACTTC
.	TRBJ1-5	.	TRBV30	CAWTRDSNQPQHF	TGTGCCTGGACCAGGGATAGCAATCAGCCCCAGCATTTT
few	TRBJ1-6	.	TRBV5-1	CASSSRNNSPLHF	TGCGCCAGCAGCTCCAGAAATAATTCACCCCTCCACTTT
few	TRBJ2-3	TRBD2	TRBV4-2	CASAPASGGLTDTQYF	TGTGCCAGCGCCCCCGCTAGCGGGGGGTTGACAGATACGCAGTATTTT
.	TRBJ1-1	.	TRBV7-9	CASSSTSGGSKAFF	TGTGCCAGCAGCTCCACCTCCGGGGGGTCTAAAGCTTTCTTT
few	TRBJ2-1	.	TRBV7-6	CASSPTSSYNEQFF	TGTGCCAGCAGCCCAACGAGCTCCTACAATGAGCAGTTCTTC
few	TRBJ1-3	.	TRBV6-5	CASSTGFTIYF	TGTGCCAGCAGTACAGGGTTTACCATATATTTT
.	TRBJ2-5	.	TRBV5-6	CASSLWAVQETQYF	TGTGCCAGCAGCTTGTGGGCAGTCCAAGAGACCCAGTACTTC
.	TRBJ1-2	TRBD1	TRBV7-6	CASSMGQGISFGYTF	TGTGCCAGCAGCATGGGACAGGGGATCAGCTTTGGCTACACCTTC
.	TRBJ2-7	TRBD1	TRBV30	CAWSVGTATGYEQYF	TGTGCCTGGAGTGTAGGGACAGCCACGGGCTACGAGCAGTACTTC